The 7 T cell receptor beta chains reported below all come from one sample, sequenced in a study of STAT5B mutations in CD4+ large granular lymphocyte leukemia. Repertoires were generated with immunoSEQ multiplex PCR, while TCRdb's copy carries only in-frame clones and drops some. The sample has approximately 23,000 clones; around 76% are singletons. Material: CD4+ T cells from blood buffy coats. These receptors originate from a human donor in good health.

This clone has only one observation. The V call is TRBV19, the J call TRBJ1-5, with 9 bases that match TRBD1. This CDR3 has 15 residues. After removal of 4 bases from V and 7 bases from J, the junction contained 8 bases not matched to a gene. Germline V gives CDR1 LNHDA, CDR2 SQIVND (reference sequence). CDR3 amino acids: CASSTGTGQGQPQHF. The CDR3 nucleotides read TGTGCCAGTAGTACAGGGACAGGGCAGGGGCAGCCCCAGCATTTT.

The J gene is TRBJ2-3, the V gene TRBV29-1; the D gene is possibly TRBD2 (6 bases). Trimming shortened V by 3 bases and J by 1 base, and 14 bases separated the two germline ends. The germline CDR1 and CDR2 sequences are SQVTM and ANQGSEA. The CDR3 is 15 amino acids. The CDR3: CSVDGGSTRTDTQYF. CDR3 sequence (DNA): TGCAGCGTTGATGGGGGGTCCACCCGCACAGATACGCAGTATTTT.

This clone has more than one count but fewer than ten. The V gene is TRBV28, the J gene TRBJ1-4; unclear D gene. CDR1 is MDHEN, CDR2 SYDVKM, per germline. The CDR3 totals 14 residues. The V end was cut by 7 bases, the J end by 4 bases, with 13 bases between. CDR3 nucleotides: TGTGCCAGCAACGTCGGTGGAGGTAATGAAAAACTGTTTTTT. Amino acids: CASNVGGGNEKLFF.

The sample holds a few counts of this clone. The rearrangement joins TRBV4-1 to TRBJ2-2, with 8 bases matching TRBD2. Looked up from germline, CDR1 is MGHRA and CDR2 is YSYEKL. This CDR3 is 17 amino acids long. V shed 0 bases and J 0 bases; nucleotides not matched to a gene: 3. CDR3 protein: CASSQEPLAANTGELFF. Written as DNA, the CDR3 is TGCGCCAGCAGCCAAGAGCCACTAGCGGCGAACACCGGGGAGCTGTTTTTT.

CDR3 in DNA: TGTGCCAGCAGCTTACGACAGCCGATTGGACATTCACTCGCGGGCGGGGAGCTGTTTTTT. It encodes CASSLRQPIGHSLAGGELFF. The chain has TRBV7-3 and TRBJ2-2, with D perhaps TRBD1 or TRBD2 (5 bases each). The germline V gene encodes CDR1 SGHTA and CDR2 FQGTGA. The CDR3 length is 20 residues. V dropped 2 bases and J dropped 7 bases, with 29 bases sitting between them.

The chain combines TRBV5-1 with TRBJ2-7, with TRBD1 matching 7 bases. J gave up 2 bases and V 0 bases, and 5 bases lay outside the gene matches. Germline V CDR1 and CDR2: SGHRS, YFSETQ. The CDR3 totals 15 residues. CDR3 region: CASSLASTGTYEQYF. The DNA of the CDR3 is TGCGCCAGCAGCTTGGCCTCGACAGGGACCTACGAGCAGTACTTC.

This clone was counted a single time. This chain uses TRBV2 with TRBJ2-3, with 9 positions matching TRBD2. J was trimmed by 2 bases and V by 6 bases; bases with no gene match: 6. Germline CDR1 reads SNHLY; CDR2 reads FYNNEI. This CDR3 comprises 15 residues. For the CDR3, the DNA is TGTGCCAGCAGGGGGACTAGCAGCCCCACAGATACGCAGTATTTT. Translating gives CASRGTSSPTDTQYF.